The T cell receptor beta chain under discussion was sequenced for a study of shared clonotypes between healthy human individuals. Findings and caveats of the study: Shared clonotypes across all four donors exceeded non-shared ones in generation probability.

Per the germline V gene, CDR1 is MNHEY and CDR2 is SVGAGI. J gave up 2 bases and V 0 bases, and 7 bases lay outside the gene matches. The CDR3 is made up of 16 amino acids. Deep-level running was used for the assay. TCRdb's copy holds only in-frame clones and misses some; the assay was immunoSEQ multiplex PCR. The data show about 2 million clones, just under 95% seen once. Turning to this clone: Its target is not known.

CD45RO negativity and positive selection for CCR7 defined naive CD8 cells, a population that excluded terminally differentiated effector memory CD45RA+ cells. Donors included only healthy HIV-negative adults lacking recent acute infections or vaccinations. The chain links TRBV6-5 to TRBJ2-7; TRBD2 aligns across 7 bases. The sample taken for sequencing was naive CD8+ T cells sorted from blood. The sequence came from a man younger than 35 in good health. CDR3 residues: CASSYSGGETTYEQYF. In nucleotides, the CDR3 is TGTGCCAGCAGTTACTCTGGGGGGGAGACTACCTACGAGCAGTACTTC.